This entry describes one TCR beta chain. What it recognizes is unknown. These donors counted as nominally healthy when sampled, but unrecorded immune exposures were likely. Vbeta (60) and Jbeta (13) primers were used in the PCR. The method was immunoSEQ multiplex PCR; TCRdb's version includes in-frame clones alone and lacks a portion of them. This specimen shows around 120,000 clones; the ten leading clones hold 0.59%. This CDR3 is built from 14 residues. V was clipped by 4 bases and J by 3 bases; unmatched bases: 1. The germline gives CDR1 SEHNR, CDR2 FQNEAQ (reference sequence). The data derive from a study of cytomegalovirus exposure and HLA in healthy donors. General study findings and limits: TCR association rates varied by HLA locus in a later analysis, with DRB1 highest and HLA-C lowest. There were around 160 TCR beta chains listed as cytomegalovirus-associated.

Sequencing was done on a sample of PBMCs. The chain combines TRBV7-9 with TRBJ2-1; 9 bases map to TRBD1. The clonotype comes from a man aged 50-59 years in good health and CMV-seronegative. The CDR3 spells CASSSDRGYNEQFF. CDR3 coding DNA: TGTGCCAGCAGCTCGGACAGGGGCTACAATGAGCAGTTCTTC. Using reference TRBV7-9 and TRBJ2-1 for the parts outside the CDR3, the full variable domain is DTGVSQNPRHKITKRGQNVTFRCDPISEHNRLYWYRQTLGQGPEFLTYFQNEAQLEKSRLLSDRFSAERPKGSFSTLEIQRTEQGDSAMYLCASSSDRGYNEQFFGPGTRLTVL.